The rows below give T cell receptor beta chains drawn from one sample of a study of OX40 agonist ivuxolimab in advanced cancers. Data came from immunoSEQ multiplex PCR; TCRdb stores just in-frame clones and leaves some out. Among 65,000 to 100,000 clones, 90% to 95% were seen once, and the ten largest hold 8.5% to 10%. Sample: CD4+ or CD8+ T cells sorted from blood, taken in a trial of the OX40 agonist ivuxolimab. The receptors stem from an adult with an advanced solid tumor such as melanoma, head and neck, liver or kidney cancer. The CDR3 runs from the conserved cysteine through the conserved F or W. D genes are given only for firm matches. Only part of the rows carry a size: once, few, many, or a class if the clone is expanded.

CDR3aa: CASSWDKGGEQYF; CDR3nt: TGTGCCAGCAGTTGGGACAAGGGAGGCGAGCAGTACTTC; j_gene: TRBJ2-7; v_gene: TRBV27; abundance: .; len: 13; d_gene: .
CDR3aa: CSVVELGGGDVQYF; CDR3nt: TGCAGCGTCGTTGAACTAGGGGGAGGAGACGTGCAGTACTTC; j_gene: TRBJ2-7; v_gene: TRBV29-1; abundance: .; len: 14; d_gene: .
CDR3aa: CASSSREGVTEQYF; CDR3nt: TGTGCCAGCAGCTCAAGGGAGGGGGTGACGGAGCAGTACTTC; j_gene: TRBJ2-7; v_gene: TRBV7-9; abundance: .; len: 14; d_gene: .
CDR3aa: CASSYSKVGGYTF; CDR3nt: TGTGCCAGCAGTTACTCGAAGGTGGGTGGCTACACCTTC; j_gene: TRBJ1-2; v_gene: TRBV6-5; abundance: .; len: 13; d_gene: .
CDR3aa: CSAPLTYEQYF; CDR3nt: TGCAGTGCTCCCCTGACCTACGAGCAGTACTTC; j_gene: TRBJ2-7; v_gene: TRBV20-1; abundance: .; len: 11; d_gene: .
CDR3aa: CASSLQGVNTEAFF; CDR3nt: TGTGCCAGCAGCCTCCAGGGAGTAAACACTGAAGCTTTCTTT; j_gene: TRBJ1-1; v_gene: TRBV7-9; abundance: .; len: 14; d_gene: .
CDR3aa: CASSQQGDTQYF; CDR3nt: TGTGCCAGCAGCCAACAGGGAGATACGCAGTATTTT; j_gene: TRBJ2-3; v_gene: TRBV5-6; abundance: .; len: 12; d_gene: .
CDR3aa: CASSLELAVVPDTQYF; CDR3nt: TGTGCCAGCAGCTTAGAACTAGCTGTCGTGCCAGATACGCAGTATTTT; j_gene: TRBJ2-3; v_gene: TRBV5-4; abundance: once; len: 16; d_gene: .
CDR3aa: CSARGGAEAFF; CDR3nt: TGCAGTGCTAGAGGAGGAGCGGAAGCTTTCTTT; j_gene: TRBJ1-1; v_gene: TRBV20-1; abundance: .; len: 11; d_gene: .
CDR3aa: CASSLSQSSYEQYF; CDR3nt: TGTGCCAGCAGCTTATCCCAAAGCTCCTACGAGCAGTACTTC; j_gene: TRBJ2-7; v_gene: TRBV13; abundance: .; len: 14; d_gene: .
CDR3aa: CASGKTSGGGETQYF; CDR3nt: TGTGCCAGCGGCAAGACTAGCGGGGGGGGTGAGACCCAGTACTTC; j_gene: TRBJ2-5; v_gene: TRBV2; abundance: .; len: 15; d_gene: TRBD2
CDR3aa: CASRSSGGPYEQYF; CDR3nt: TGTGCCAGTAGATCGTCGGGAGGCCCCTACGAGCAGTACTTC; j_gene: TRBJ2-7; v_gene: TRBV19; abundance: .; len: 14; d_gene: TRBD2
CDR3aa: CASTGLAGGLYEQYF; CDR3nt: TGTGCCAGCACCGGACTAGCGGGAGGGCTCTACGAGCAGTACTTC; j_gene: TRBJ2-7; v_gene: TRBV6-5; abundance: .; len: 15; d_gene: TRBD2
CDR3aa: CASSESQFRTLPSNEKLFF; CDR3nt: TGTGCCAGCAGTGAAAGCCAGTTCCGGACCCTCCCCTCTAATGAAAAACTGTTTTTT; j_gene: TRBJ1-4; v_gene: TRBV6-1; abundance: .; len: 19; d_gene: .
CDR3aa: CASSRQGANYGYTF; CDR3nt: TGTGCCAGCAGCCGACAGGGGGCAAACTATGGCTACACCTTC; j_gene: TRBJ1-2; v_gene: TRBV28; abundance: .; len: 14; d_gene: TRBD1
CDR3aa: CASSLAPHTGELFF; CDR3nt: TGTGCCAGCAGTTTGGCCCCTCACACCGGGGAGCTGTTTTTT; j_gene: TRBJ2-2; v_gene: TRBV27; abundance: .; len: 14; d_gene: .
CDR3aa: CAWLRDRERDGYTF; CDR3nt: TGTGCCTGGCTCAGGGACAGGGAGAGAGATGGCTACACCTTC; j_gene: TRBJ1-2; v_gene: TRBV30; abundance: once; len: 14; d_gene: TRBD1
CDR3aa: CASSIGGQPQHF; CDR3nt: TGTGCCAGTAGTATAGGGGGGCAGCCCCAGCATTTT; j_gene: TRBJ1-5; v_gene: TRBV19; abundance: .; len: 12; d_gene: .
CDR3aa: CASRPASQETQYF; CDR3nt: TGCGCCAGCAGGCCGGCCTCACAAGAGACCCAGTACTTC; j_gene: TRBJ2-5; v_gene: TRBV4-1; abundance: .; len: 13; d_gene: .
CDR3aa: CARDRSTGSSDYGYTF; CDR3nt: TGCGCCAGAGATCGTTCCACAGGGTCCTCGGACTATGGCTACACCTTC; j_gene: TRBJ1-2; v_gene: TRBV10-2; abundance: .; len: 16; d_gene: .
CDR3aa: CGTQGALYGYTF; CDR3nt: TGTGGCACCCAGGGCGCTCTCTATGGCTACACCTTC; j_gene: TRBJ1-2; v_gene: TRBV19; abundance: .; len: 12; d_gene: .
CDR3aa: CASSSTTATAQPPYEQYF; CDR3nt: TGTGCCAGCAGTTCCACGACAGCAACTGCCCAGCCCCCCTACGAGCAGTACTTC; j_gene: TRBJ2-7; v_gene: TRBV27; abundance: .; len: 18; d_gene: .
CDR3aa: CASSTLHLRFRVETQYF; CDR3nt: TGTGCCAGCAGTACCTTACACCTACGCTTTAGGGTAGAGACCCAGTACTTC; j_gene: TRBJ2-5; v_gene: TRBV28; abundance: .; len: 17; d_gene: .
CDR3aa: CASSPSGTGGYEQYF; CDR3nt: TGTGCCAGCTCACCATCCGGGACAGGGGGTTACGAGCAGTACTTC; j_gene: TRBJ2-7; v_gene: TRBV18; abundance: .; len: 15; d_gene: TRBD1
CDR3aa: CASSLTSPGGADTQYF; CDR3nt: TGTGCCAGCAGTTTAACTAGCCCAGGTGGTGCAGATACGCAGTATTTT; j_gene: TRBJ2-3; v_gene: TRBV28; abundance: .; len: 16; d_gene: .
CDR3aa: CASSASPDGYEQYF; CDR3nt: TGTGCCAGCAGTGCCAGCCCCGACGGCTACGAGCAGTACTTC; j_gene: TRBJ2-7; v_gene: TRBV6-4; abundance: .; len: 14; d_gene: .
CDR3aa: CASSDDGLAAYNEQFF; CDR3nt: TGTGCCAGCAGTGACGACGGACTAGCGGCCTACAATGAGCAGTTCTTC; j_gene: TRBJ2-1; v_gene: TRBV6-1; abundance: .; len: 16; d_gene: TRBD2
CDR3aa: CASSRRASYNEQFF; CDR3nt: TGTGCCAGCAGCCGGAGGGCCTCCTACAATGAGCAGTTCTTC; j_gene: TRBJ2-1; v_gene: TRBV27; abundance: .; len: 14; d_gene: .
CDR3aa: CASRPGPDYGYTF; CDR3nt: TGTGCCAGCAGACCCGGGCCGGATTATGGCTACACCTTC; j_gene: TRBJ1-2; v_gene: TRBV7-2; abundance: .; len: 13; d_gene: .
CDR3aa: CASSWEVSTEAFF; CDR3nt: TGTGCCAGCAGCTGGGAGGTTAGCACTGAAGCTTTCTTT; j_gene: TRBJ1-1; v_gene: TRBV7-9; abundance: .; len: 13; d_gene: .
CDR3aa: CASSVEWGSRNVFF; CDR3nt: TGTGCCAGCAGCGTAGAATGGGGCAGCAGAAATGTGTTTTTT; j_gene: TRBJ1-4; v_gene: TRBV9; abundance: .; len: 14; d_gene: .
CDR3aa: CAISDPDKHTEAFF; CDR3nt: TGTGCCATCAGTGATCCGGACAAGCACACTGAAGCTTTCTTT; j_gene: TRBJ1-1; v_gene: TRBV10-3; abundance: .; len: 14; d_gene: .
CDR3aa: CASSLGSGRGNEQFF; CDR3nt: TGTGCCAGCAGCTTAGGTAGCGGGAGGGGAAATGAGCAGTTCTTC; j_gene: TRBJ2-1; v_gene: TRBV7-8; abundance: .; len: 15; d_gene: TRBD2
CDR3aa: CASSEDGELFF; CDR3nt: TGTGCCAGCAGTGAGGACGGGGAGCTGTTTTTT; j_gene: TRBJ2-2; v_gene: TRBV2; abundance: .; len: 11; d_gene: .
CDR3aa: CASSESGSKYEQYF; CDR3nt: TGTGCCAGCAGCGAGAGCGGGAGTAAATACGAGCAGTACTTC; j_gene: TRBJ2-7; v_gene: TRBV7-9; abundance: .; len: 14; d_gene: TRBD2
CDR3aa: CASSLFLTNTEAFF; CDR3nt: TGTGCCAGCAGCTTATTCCTCACGAACACTGAAGCTTTCTTT; j_gene: TRBJ1-1; v_gene: TRBV7-2; abundance: .; len: 14; d_gene: .
CDR3aa: CASSILRTGNTIYF; CDR3nt: TGTGCCAGTAGTATCCTACGGACTGGAAACACCATATATTTT; j_gene: TRBJ1-3; v_gene: TRBV19; abundance: .; len: 14; d_gene: .
CDR3aa: CASSLSGTSGGVNTGELFF; CDR3nt: TGTGCCAGCAGCCTTAGCGGGACTAGCGGGGGGGTTAACACCGGGGAGCTGTTTTTT; j_gene: TRBJ2-2; v_gene: TRBV7-8; abundance: .; len: 19; d_gene: TRBD2